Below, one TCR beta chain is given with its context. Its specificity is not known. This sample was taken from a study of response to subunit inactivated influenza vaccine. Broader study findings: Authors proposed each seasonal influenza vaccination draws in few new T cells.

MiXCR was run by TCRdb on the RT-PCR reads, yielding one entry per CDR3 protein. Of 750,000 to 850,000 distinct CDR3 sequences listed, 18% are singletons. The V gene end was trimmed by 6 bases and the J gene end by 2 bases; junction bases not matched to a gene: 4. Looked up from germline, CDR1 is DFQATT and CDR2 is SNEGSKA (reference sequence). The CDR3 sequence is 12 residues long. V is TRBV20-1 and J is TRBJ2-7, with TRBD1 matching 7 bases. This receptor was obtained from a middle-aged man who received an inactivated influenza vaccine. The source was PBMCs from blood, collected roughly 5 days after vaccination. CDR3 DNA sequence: TGCAGTGCGAAGGGACAGACCTACGAGCAGTACTTC. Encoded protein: CSAKGQTYEQYF.